This T cell receptor beta chain was retrieved from a study of cytomegalovirus exposure and HLA in healthy donors. The CDR3 sequence is 13 residues long. The V end lost 2 bases, the J end lost 5 bases, and 7 bases lay between the germline ends. Germline assignment: CDR1 ENHRY and CDR2 SYGVKD. A few counts support this clone. With 60 Vbeta and 13 Jbeta primers, the PCR was carried out. TCRdb's table, derived via immunoSEQ multiplex PCR, lists solely in-frame clones and lacks some. This sample has some 76,000 clones; 86% occur once, and the top ten carry 2%. This TCR derives from a woman aged 30 to 39 in good health and CMV-seronegative. The chain links TRBV10-3 to TRBJ2-1; possible D gene TRBD2, 5 bases. The sequenced sample was PBMCs. CDR3 bases: TGTGCCATCAGTGAGGGACTTGACAATGAGCAGTTCTTC. Translation gives CAISEGLDNEQFF.